The source of this T cell receptor (beta chain) is a study of T cells after yellow fever vaccination. Study findings and constraints: Abundant clonotypes (contaminants from the bulk population) could be present in FACS-sorted repertoires.

5'RACE template switching added a universal primer site and UMIs to TCR cDNA. Using its own MiXCR run on the 5' RACE reads, TCRdb lists one record per CDR3 protein. The sample has 70,000 or so distinct CDR3 sequences; under 9.5% are singletons. In its sample, this clonotype was seen a few times. Its antigen is as yet unknown. The sequenced sample was CD8+ T cells sorted from PBMCs, obtained approximately 11 days after the first yellow fever vaccination. This clonotype was sampled from a man younger than 30 who received the YFV17D yellow fever vaccine.

CDR3 DNA sequence: TGTGCCAGCACCGGGGGACTGATGAACACTGAAGCTTTCTTT. Protein: CASTGGLMNTEAFF. This rearrangement joins TRBV3-1 to TRBJ1-1; the D gene is possibly TRBD1 (5 bases). CDR1 and CDR2 from the germline V gene are LGHDT and YNNKEL (reference sequence). The V and J ends lost 7 bases and 0 bases respectively, with 12 bases between them. The CDR3 is 14 residues long.